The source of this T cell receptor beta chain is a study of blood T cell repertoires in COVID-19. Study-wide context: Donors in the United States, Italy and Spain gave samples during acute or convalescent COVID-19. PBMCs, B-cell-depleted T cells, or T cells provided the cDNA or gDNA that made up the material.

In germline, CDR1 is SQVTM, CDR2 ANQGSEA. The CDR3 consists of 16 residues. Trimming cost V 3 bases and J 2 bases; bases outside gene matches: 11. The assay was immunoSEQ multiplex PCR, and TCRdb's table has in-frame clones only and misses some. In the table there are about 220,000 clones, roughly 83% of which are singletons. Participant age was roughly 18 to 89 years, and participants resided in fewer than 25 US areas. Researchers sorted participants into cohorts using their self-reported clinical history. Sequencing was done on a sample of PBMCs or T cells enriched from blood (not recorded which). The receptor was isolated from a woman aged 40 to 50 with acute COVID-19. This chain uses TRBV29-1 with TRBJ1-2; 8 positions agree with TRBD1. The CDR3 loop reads CSVDKWGRGLNYGYTF. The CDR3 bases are TGCAGCGTTGATAAATGGGGCAGGGGGCTCAACTATGGCTACACCTTC.